The clone carrying this TCR beta chain has at least ten counts. Its matching antigen is unknown. The sample is drawn from a study of T cell repertoires in cytomegalovirus infection. Across the whole study: Evidence of both CMV infection and a matching HLA type came from public TCR beta signatures.

The V end lost 5 bases, the J end lost 0 bases, and 16 bases lay between the germline ends. The V gene's germline CDR1 is SGHVS and CDR2 FQNEAQ. This CDR3 has 16 amino acids. TCRdb called the reads again in MiXCR, with one record for every CDR3 protein. This table holds 500,000 or so distinct CDR3 sequences, 15% to 20% found once. Broader study findings: Summed frequency of shared TCR beta families picked out CMV carriers who also had the relevant HLA. Within the response measured ex vivo, HLA-C-restricted CMV-specific TCR beta clonotypes were dominant.

The TCR was taken from a human donor in good health (CMV status not recorded). Some clones in this sample may be carry-over from other donors' samples. The chain joins TRBV7-8 to TRBJ2-5; D tentatively fits TRBD1 or TRBD2 (6 bases each). Source material: CD8+ T cells from PBMCs. The CDR3 spells CASSPEGGRDQETQYF. The DNA of the CDR3 is TGTGCCAGCAGCCCCGAGGGGGGCCGAGACCAAGAGACCCAGTACTTC.